The rows below give T cell receptor beta chains drawn from one sample of a study of T-cell memory formation after mild COVID-19. MiXCR, run by TCRdb on the 5' RACE reads, gives a single entry per CDR3 protein. The top ten hold 20% to 25% of the sample, which has just over 300,000 distinct CDR3 sequences, roughly a fifth seen once. The specimen was PBMCs or a T cell subset sorted from them (not recorded which). The receptor source for this set is a man between 18 and 35 years old who had mild COVID-19 (a few samples of this study predate the infection). Cell type and time point are not known. CDR3s include the opening cysteine and the closing phenylalanine or tryptophan. D genes are given only for firm matches. Clone size appears in some rows only: once, few, many, or a class for an expanded clone.

clone_size j_call d_call v_call cdr3_aa cdr3_nt
NA TRBJ2-5 TRBD2 TRBV5-5 CASSLDGGAGETQYF TGTGCCAGCAGCCTCGACGGGGGGGCCGGTGAGACCCAGTACTTC
NA TRBJ1-2 NA TRBV3-1 CASSHLDSNYGYTF TGTGCCAGCAGCCACCTGGACAGCAACTATGGCTACACCTTC
NA TRBJ1-1 NA TRBV6-2/TRBV6-3 CASTLWGKPGDTEAFF TGTGCCAGCACCTTATGGGGTAAACCAGGGGACACTGAAGCTTTCTTT
few TRBJ1-6 NA TRBV7-2 CASKVGSLEALHF TGTGCCAGCAAAGTAGGGTCATTGGAGGCCCTCCACTTT
few TRBJ2-3 TRBD2 TRBV15 CATSRPKLAVLTDTQYF TGTGCCACCAGCAGGCCCAAACTAGCGGTGCTCACAGATACGCAGTATTTT
few TRBJ1-5 TRBD1 TRBV7-9 CASSLRGQQPQHF TGTGCCAGCAGCTTAAGGGGGCAACAGCCCCAGCATTTT
few TRBJ1-6 NA TRBV5-1 CASSLASQIYNSPLHF TGCGCCAGCAGCTTGGCCTCACAGATCTATAATTCACCCCTCCACTTT
few TRBJ2-5 NA TRBV25-1 CASSELFGETQYF TGTGCCAGCAGTGAATTATTCGGGGAGACCCAGTACTTC
few TRBJ2-7 NA TRBV12-3/TRBV12-4 CASSVDLREQYF TGTGCCAGCAGTGTGGACCTACGGGAGCAGTACTTC
NA TRBJ2-6 NA TRBV6-5 CASSYSGGANVLTF TGTGCCAGCAGTTACTCGGGGGGGGCCAACGTCCTGACTTTC
few TRBJ2-7 TRBD1 TRBV5-1 CASSLQGTDYEQYF TGCGCCAGCAGCCTACAGGGGACAGACTACGAGCAGTACTTC
NA TRBJ2-2 NA TRBV7-6 CASNSGGTGELFF TGTGCCAGCAACTCTGGGGGGACCGGGGAGCTGTTTTTT
NA TRBJ2-7 NA TRBV7-2 CASSLGREAYEQYF TGTGCCAGCAGCTTAGGCAGGGAAGCCTACGAGCAGTACTTC
NA TRBJ2-5 NA TRBV12-3/TRBV12-4 CASSLLLAETQYF TGTGCCAGCAGTTTGTTATTGGCAGAGACCCAGTACTTC
few TRBJ2-3 TRBD2 TRBV5-1 CASSLNGPYSGGTDTQYF TGCGCCAGCAGCTTGAACGGACCGTATAGCGGGGGCACAGATACGCAGTATTTT
few TRBJ1-2 NA TRBV6-6 CASSYSRNIYGYTF TGTGCCAGCAGTTACTCGAGAAATATCTATGGCTACACCTTC
NA TRBJ1-4 TRBD1 TRBV7-2 CASSLVGQGAQEKLFF TGTGCCAGCAGCTTAGTAGGTCAGGGGGCGCAAGAAAAACTGTTTTTT
NA TRBJ2-7 NA TRBV20-1 CSASGRFYEQYF TGCAGTGCTAGCGGCAGATTCTACGAGCAGTACTTC
few TRBJ2-5 TRBD1 TRBV5-5 CASSLKPGQQETQYF TGTGCCAGCAGCCTGAAACCGGGACAGCAAGAGACCCAGTACTTC
NA TRBJ2-7 NA TRBV6-6 CASSYWLGPNEQYF TGTGCCAGCAGTTACTGGCTGGGGCCCAACGAGCAGTACTTC
many TRBJ1-2 NA TRBV20-1 CSARDLGDGYTF TGCAGTGCCCGGGACCTGGGTGATGGCTACACCTTC
few TRBJ2-7 NA TRBV5-1 CASRKAANSYEQYF TGCGCCAGCAGGAAGGCGGCTAACTCCTACGAGCAGTACTTC